This is a list of T cell receptor beta chains from one sample in a study of tumor and adjacent non-tumor tissue in lung cancer. MiXCR, run by TCRdb on the multiplex PCR reads, gives a single entry per CDR3 protein. The data show about 80,000 distinct CDR3 sequences, with nearly 70% seen just once and over 9.5% held by the top ten. The sequencing input was lung tumor tissue. The receptors shown here come from a woman between 70 and 85 years old with non-small cell lung cancer. Both conserved end residues are part of each CDR3. D genes are given only for firm matches. Size tells how often a clone was seen (once, few, many) or the class of an expanded clone, and some rows leave it out.

j_call v_call d_call clone_size cdr3_nt cdr3_aa
TRBJ2-7 TRBV7-9 - many TGTGCCAGCAGCGCCAGTCTAGAGGGCGAGCAGTACTTC CASSASLEGEQYF
TRBJ2-7 TRBV29-1 - - TGCAGCGTTTTGAAAATGACAGGAGACAACTACGAGCAGTACTTC CSVLKMTGDNYEQYF
TRBJ2-1 TRBV6-2/TRBV6-3 TRBD2 - TGTGCCAGCAGCTATGGCGGGAGGGAATCAAATAAGCAGTTCTTC CASSYGGRESNKQFF
TRBJ2-5 TRBV20-1 - few TGCAGTGCTAGAGTGGGGGGGGGCGCAGAGACCCAGTACTTC CSARVGGGAETQYF
TRBJ1-4 TRBV28 TRBD1 - TGTACTAGCAGTACTCCGACAGGGGGTAATGAAAAACTGTTTTTT CTSSTPTGGNEKLFF
TRBJ2-6 TRBV6-2/TRBV6-3 - few TGTGCCAGCGTCCGCCTTGGATGGGTCTCTGGGGCCAACGTCTTGACTTTC CASVRLGWVSGANVLTF
TRBJ2-5 TRBV4-2 - - TGTGCCAGCAACCAAGATCTTGCGGTGTGGGAGGTCCAAGAGATCCAGTACTTC CASNQDLAVWEVQEIQYF
TRBJ2-7 TRBV12-3/TRBV12-4 - once TGTGCCAGCAGAATGGAGGACAGCCAGGCATACGAGCAGTACTTC CASRMEDSQAYEQYF
TRBJ2-7 TRBV6-1 - few TGTGCCAGCACCCTCTCTAGGCAGGCCTCCCACGAGCAGTACTTC CASTLSRQASHEQYF
TRBJ1-1 TRBV29-1 - - TGCAGCGGGGATACTGAAGATTTCTTT CSGDTEDFF
TRBJ2-3 TRBV7-9 - many TGTGCCAGCAGCTTTGGATTGGAGGCGGTCACAGATACGCAGTATTTT CASSFGLEAVTDTQYF
TRBJ2-5 TRBV6-5 TRBD1 - TGTGCCAGCTGTTACTCAGGGACAGGAGGACAAGAGACCCAGTACTTC CASCYSGTGGQETQYF
TRBJ1-2 TRBV2 - - TGTGCCAGCAACGGGATCACTCTGGAGGGCTACACCTTC CASNGITLEGYTF
TRBJ2-1 TRBV10-3 TRBD1 - TGTGCCATCAAAGGCAGGCAGGGGGCGGTTAAGAATGAGCAGTTCTTC CAIKGRQGAVKNEQFF
TRBJ2-2 TRBV10-3 - - TGTGCCATCAGGAGGTTAACCGGGGAGCTGTTTTTT CAIRRLTGELFF
TRBJ2-1 TRBV4-2 - - TGTGCCAGCAGCCTACCGGGGAGTAGCAGCAATGAGCAGTTCTTC CASSLPGSSSNEQFF
TRBJ2-7 TRBV12-3/TRBV12-4 TRBD1 few TGTGCCAGCACTCTGGACAGGGCATATCACGAGCAGTACTTC CASTLDRAYHEQYF
TRBJ2-1 TRBV29-1 - - TGCAGCGATTCGGCGGGGATAGCGGAGAACAATGAGCAGTTCTTC CSDSAGIAENNEQFF
TRBJ2-1 TRBV7-3 - - TGTGCCAGCAGCTTATTCGTGAGCGTTACATACAGTGAGCAGTTCTTC CASSLFVSVTYSEQFF
TRBJ1-2 TRBV6-1 TRBD1 once TGTGCCAGCAGTGAATTGTACCGGACATCGCAAAAAGGGGGCTACGCCTTC CASSELYRTSQKGGYAF
TRBJ2-3 TRBV12-3/TRBV12-4 - - TGTGCCACCAGTTCTCCAGAGGAGACCTCTAGCACAGATACGCAGTATTTT CATSSPEETSSTDTQYF
TRBJ2-5 TRBV7-2 TRBD2 - TGTGCAAGCTCGAGCGGGAACCAAGAGATCCAGTACTTC CASSSGNQEIQYF
TRBJ2-7 TRBV28 - - TGTGCCAGCCAGGGCCCGACAGCATACGAGCAGTACTTC CASQGPTAYEQYF
TRBJ1-5 TRBV4-1 - - TGCGCCAGCAGCACAGGAGTAACTTTGAATATCAATCAGCCCCGGCATTTT CASSTGVTLNINQPRHF
TRBJ2-1 TRBV29-1 - hyperexpanded TGCAGCGTAAAACGGCAGGGCATAAATGAGCAGTTCTTC CSVKRQGINEQFF
TRBJ2-2 TRBV6-5 TRBD2 few TGTGCCAGCAGTTACTGGGGGGGTTTTAGTACCGGGGAACTGTTTTTT CASSYWGGFSTGELFF
TRBJ1-6 TRBV4-2 - - TGTGCCAGCAGCCGAAAAACGGGGTTGCCAGATTCACCCCTCCACTTT CASSRKTGLPDSPLHF
TRBJ2-6 TRBV28 - - TGTGCCAGCAAGCCCGGGTACCTTGAGGCCAACGTCCTGACTTTC CASKPGYLEANVLTF
TRBJ1-3 TRBV30 - - TGTGCCTGGAGTGGGAGAGGGTTTTCTACTGGAAACACCATATATTTT CAWSGRGFSTGNTIYF
TRBJ1-1 TRBV2 - - TGTGCCAGCAGTCCAATGGACGGAAGAACTGAAGCTTTCTTT CASSPMDGRTEAFF
TRBJ2-3 TRBV29-1 TRBD2 medium-sized TGCAGCGTTGAAGATCGTCTAGCGGGAGGGGGCACAGATACGCAGTATTTT CSVEDRLAGGGTDTQYF
TRBJ1-1 TRBV14 - - TGTGCCAGCAGCCTTAAAAGGACACAGCGGCCTGAAGCTTTCTTT CASSLKRTQRPEAFF
TRBJ2-7 TRBV4-1 - - TGCGCCAGCAGCCAAGGTGGCCAGCTCATCTCCTACGAGCAGTACTTC CASSQGGQLISYEQYF
TRBJ2-7 TRBV20-1 - - TGCAGTGCTAGGGCCTATAGCGAGAGAAACTACGAGCAGTACTTC CSARAYSERNYEQYF
TRBJ2-7 TRBV7-8 - - TGTGCCAGCAGCCCAACGTACTACGAGCAGTATTTC CASSPTYYEQYF
TRBJ2-1 TRBV13 TRBD2 - TGTGCCAGGAGCCGTCAGCTTGGCGGGGGTTTTGGTGAGCAGTTCTTC CARSRQLGGGFGEQFF
TRBJ1-2 TRBV28 - - TGTGCCAGCAGAGAACCCAGAAACTATGGCTACATCTTC CASREPRNYGYIF
TRBJ2-3 TRBV20-1 TRBD1 - TGCAGTGCTAGATCCCAGGGGGACCTAGCAGATACGCAGTATTTT CSARSQGDLADTQYF
TRBJ2-1 TRBV5-6 - - TGTGCAAGCAGCTTGGAACTAGAGGCCCACAATGAGGAGTTCTTC CASSLELEAHNEEFF
TRBJ1-1 TRBV29-1 TRBD1 - TGCAGGGGACAGGGACAGACGAACGCTGAAGCATTCTTT CRGQGQTNAEAFF
TRBJ2-7 TRBV20-1 TRBD2 many TGCAGTGCTAGAGAGCGAGCGGGAGCCCCCGAGCAGTACTTC CSARERAGAPEQYF
TRBJ1-4 TRBV28 TRBD1 many TGTGCCAGCAGCGGACAGGGGATTAATGAAAAACTGTTTTTT CASSGQGINEKLFF
TRBJ1-3 TRBV30 - - TGTGCCTGTCCTAAGACCGGGACCCGGTCCACCATATATTTT CACPKTGTRSTIYF